This TCR beta chain was observed in a study of cytomegalovirus exposure and HLA in healthy donors. The germline V gene encodes CDR1 SGHTA and CDR2 FQGNSA. This CDR3 is 18 amino acids long. Losses at the gene ends were 5 bases for V and 0 bases for J; bases not matched to a gene: 11. PCR was performed using 60 Vbeta and 13 Jbeta primers. Sequenced by immunoSEQ multiplex PCR; TCRdb stores in-frame clones only, minus some. The sample includes about 150,000 clones, 70% to 85% of them seen just once. Regarding this clone: No antigen is known for it.

Overall study findings and caveats: Indistinguishability led to the exclusion of some V segments, TRBV6-2 and TRBV6-3 included. TCR beta sequences numbering 15,000 to 20,000 were associated with HLA alleles at 0.05 false discovery rate in a later analysis. In a later analysis, across HLA loci, associated TCR counts were highest for DRB1, lowest for HLA-C.

The chain carries TRBV7-2 and TRBJ1-5; 9 nucleotides agree with TRBD1. The TCR sequence derives from a woman in her 50s in good health and CMV-seropositive. Sample: PBMCs. CDR3 amino acids: CASSPGQGRRYSNQPQHF. CDR3 coding DNA: TGTGCCAGCAGCCCGGGACAGGGAAGGAGGTATAGCAATCAGCCCCAGCATTTT.